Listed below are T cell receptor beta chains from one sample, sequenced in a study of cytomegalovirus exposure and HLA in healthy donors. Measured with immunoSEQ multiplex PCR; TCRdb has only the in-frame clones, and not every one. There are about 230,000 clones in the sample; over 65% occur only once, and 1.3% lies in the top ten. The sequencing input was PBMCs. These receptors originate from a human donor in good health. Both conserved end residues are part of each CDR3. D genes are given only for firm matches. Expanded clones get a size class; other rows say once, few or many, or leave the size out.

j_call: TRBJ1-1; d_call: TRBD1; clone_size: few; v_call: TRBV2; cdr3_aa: CASSEALRTGNTEAFF; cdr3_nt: TGTGCCAGCAGTGAAGCGCTAAGGACAGGGAACACTGAAGCTTTCTTT
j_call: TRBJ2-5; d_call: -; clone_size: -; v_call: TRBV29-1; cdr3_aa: CSVAGGFQETQYF; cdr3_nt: TGCAGCGTTGCGGGCGGGTTCCAAGAGACCCAGTACTTC
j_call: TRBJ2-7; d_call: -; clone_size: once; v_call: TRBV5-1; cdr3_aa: CASSLIDSSYEQYF; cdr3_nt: TGCGCCAGCAGCCTGATAGACAGCTCCTACGAGCAGTACTTC
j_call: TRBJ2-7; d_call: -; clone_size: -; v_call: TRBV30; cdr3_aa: CASFGGQAYEQYF; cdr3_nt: TGTGCCAGCTTCGGAGGGCAAGCGTACGAGCAGTACTTC
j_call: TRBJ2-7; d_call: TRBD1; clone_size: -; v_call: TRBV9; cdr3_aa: CASSVAAGTGGDYEQYF; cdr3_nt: TGTGCCAGCAGCGTAGCGGCTGGGACAGGGGGTGACTACGAGCAGTACTTC
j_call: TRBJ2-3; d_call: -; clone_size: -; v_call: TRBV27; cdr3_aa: CASSLSKRTTDTQYF; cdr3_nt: TGTGCCAGCAGTTTATCCAAGCGGACCACAGATACGCAGTATTTT
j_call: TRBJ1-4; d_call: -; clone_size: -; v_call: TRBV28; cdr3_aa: CASSMTATNEKLFF; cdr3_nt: TGTGCCAGCAGTATGACAGCAACTAATGAAAAACTGTTTTTT
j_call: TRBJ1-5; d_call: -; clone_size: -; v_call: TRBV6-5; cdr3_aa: CASSRQFDGDQPQHF; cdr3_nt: TGTGCCAGCAGTCGACAATTCGACGGGGATCAGCCCCAGCATTTT
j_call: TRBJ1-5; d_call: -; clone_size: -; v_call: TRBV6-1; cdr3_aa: CASVKESNQPQHF; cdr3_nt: TGTGCCAGCGTAAAAGAGTCCAATCAGCCCCAGCATTTT
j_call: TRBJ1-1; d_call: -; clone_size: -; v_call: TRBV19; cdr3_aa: CASSQNTEAFF; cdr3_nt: TGTGCCAGTAGTCAAAACACTGAAGCTTTCTTT
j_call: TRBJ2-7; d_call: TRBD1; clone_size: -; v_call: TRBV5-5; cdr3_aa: CASSLFVGTEGYEQYF; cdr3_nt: TGTGCCAGCAGCTTGTTCGTAGGGACAGAGGGCTACGAGCAGTACTTC
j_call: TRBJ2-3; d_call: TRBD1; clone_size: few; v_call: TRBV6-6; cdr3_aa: CASRYRGDTQYF; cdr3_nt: TGTGCCAGCAGGTACAGGGGAGATACGCAGTATTTT
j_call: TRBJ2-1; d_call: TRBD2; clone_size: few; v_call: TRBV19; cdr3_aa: CASSIRLAGGPTYNEQFF; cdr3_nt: TGTGCCAGTAGTATCCGATTAGCGGGAGGTCCCACCTACAATGAGCAGTTCTTC
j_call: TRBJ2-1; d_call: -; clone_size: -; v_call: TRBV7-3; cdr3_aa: CASSVQRRGSYNEQFF; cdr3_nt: TGTGCCAGCAGCGTACAACGCAGGGGCTCCTACAATGAGCAGTTCTTC
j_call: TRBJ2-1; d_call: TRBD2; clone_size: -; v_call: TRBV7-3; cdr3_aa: CASSLTRSGSINEQFF; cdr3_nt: TGTGCCAGCAGCTTAACGCGGAGCGGGAGTATCAATGAGCAGTTCTTC
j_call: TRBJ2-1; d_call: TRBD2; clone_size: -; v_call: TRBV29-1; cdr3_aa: CSVNPRGGSYNEQFF; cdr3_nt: TGCAGCGTCAACCCCCGCGGGGGCTCCTACAATGAGCAGTTCTTC
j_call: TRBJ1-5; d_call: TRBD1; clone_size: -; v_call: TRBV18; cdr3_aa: CASSPKGTGNRQPQHF; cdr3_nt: TGTGCCAGCTCACCCAAAGGGACAGGGAATCGGCAGCCCCAGCATTTT
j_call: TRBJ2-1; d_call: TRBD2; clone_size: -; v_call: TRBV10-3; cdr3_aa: CAISERKLAAHNEQFF; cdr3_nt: TGTGCCATCAGTGAGAGGAAACTAGCGGCCCACAATGAGCAGTTCTTC
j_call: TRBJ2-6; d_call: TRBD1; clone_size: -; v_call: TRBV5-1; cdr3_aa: CASSLEGTGISGANVLTF; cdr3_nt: TGCGCCAGCAGCTTGGAGGGGACAGGGATCTCTGGGGCCAACGTCCTGACTTTC
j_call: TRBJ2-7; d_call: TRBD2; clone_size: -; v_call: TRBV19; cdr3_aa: CASRGTTYEQYF; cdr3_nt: TGTGCCAGTAGAGGGACTACCTACGAGCAGTACTTC
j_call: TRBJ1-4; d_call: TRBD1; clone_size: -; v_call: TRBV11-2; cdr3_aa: CASSPSSRGRQEKLFF; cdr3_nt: TGTGCCAGCAGCCCAAGCTCTAGGGGGCGCCAAGAAAAACTGTTTTTT
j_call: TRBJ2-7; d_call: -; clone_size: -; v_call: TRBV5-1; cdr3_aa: CASRKGTSDEQYF; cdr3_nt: TGCGCCAGCAGGAAGGGGACATCCGACGAGCAGTACTTC
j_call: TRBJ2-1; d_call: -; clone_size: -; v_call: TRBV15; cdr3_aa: CATSRLRKQAGYNEQFF; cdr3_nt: TGTGCCACCAGCAGGCTGCGGAAGCAGGCGGGGTACAATGAGCAGTTCTTC
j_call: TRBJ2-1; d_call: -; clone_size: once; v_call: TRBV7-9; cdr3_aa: CASSLGAGLRNEQFF; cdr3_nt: TGTGCCAGCAGCTTAGGCGCGGGGTTGAGAAATGAGCAGTTCTTC
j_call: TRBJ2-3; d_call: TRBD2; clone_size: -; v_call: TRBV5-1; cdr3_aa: CASSFFLLSGRAIDTQYF; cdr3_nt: TGCGCCAGCAGCTTCTTCCTTTTAAGCGGGAGGGCCATTGATACGCAGTATTTT
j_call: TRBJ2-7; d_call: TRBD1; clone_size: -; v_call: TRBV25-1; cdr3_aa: CASRDRGYEQYF; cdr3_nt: TGTGCCAGCAGGGACAGGGGATACGAGCAGTACTTC
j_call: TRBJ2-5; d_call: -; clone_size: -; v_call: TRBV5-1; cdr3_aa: CASSLPSQETQYF; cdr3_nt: TGCGCCAGCAGCTTGCCTTCCCAAGAGACCCAGTACTTC
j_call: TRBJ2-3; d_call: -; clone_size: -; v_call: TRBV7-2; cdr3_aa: CASSLAGRRALDTQYF; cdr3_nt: TGTGCCAGCAGCTTAGCGGGGAGGAGGGCCCTAGATACGCAGTATTTT
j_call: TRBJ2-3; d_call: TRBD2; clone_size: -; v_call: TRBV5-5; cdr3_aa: CASSLPRGRASTDTQYF; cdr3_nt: TGTGCCAGCAGCCTCCCACGCGGGAGGGCTAGCACAGATACGCAGTATTTT
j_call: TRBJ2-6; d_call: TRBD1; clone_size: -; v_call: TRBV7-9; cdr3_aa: CASSLGQGALAGANVLTF; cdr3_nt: TGTGCCAGCAGTTTGGGACAGGGGGCGCTTGCTGGGGCCAACGTCCTGACTTTC
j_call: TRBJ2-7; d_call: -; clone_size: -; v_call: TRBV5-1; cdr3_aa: CASSLSSSYEQYF; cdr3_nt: TGCGCCAGCAGCTTAAGTAGCTCCTACGAGCAGTACTTC
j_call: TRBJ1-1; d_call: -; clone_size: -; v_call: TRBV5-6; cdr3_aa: CASSLKVRVYEAFF; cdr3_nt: TGTGCCAGCAGCTTGAAGGTGAGGGTTTATGAAGCTTTCTTT
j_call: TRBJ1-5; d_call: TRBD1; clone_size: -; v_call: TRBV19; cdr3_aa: CASSIGMTGAGSNQPQHF; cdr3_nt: TGTGCCAGTAGTATAGGGATGACAGGGGCGGGAAGCAATCAGCCCCAGCATTTT
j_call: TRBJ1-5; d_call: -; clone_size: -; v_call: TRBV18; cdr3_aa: CASSPPAPTGRRDQPQHF; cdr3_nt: TGTGCCAGCTCACCACCTGCCCCAACAGGGAGAAGGGATCAGCCCCAGCATTTT
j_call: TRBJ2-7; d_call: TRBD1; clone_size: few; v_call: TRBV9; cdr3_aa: CASSVSEGTGRGDEQYF; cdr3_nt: TGTGCCAGCAGCGTATCCGAAGGGACAGGACGTGGCGACGAGCAGTACTTC
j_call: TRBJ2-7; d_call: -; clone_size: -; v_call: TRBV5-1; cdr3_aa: CASSFTSLSSYEQYF; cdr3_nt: TGCGCCAGCAGTTTCACTTCCCTTAGCTCCTACGAGCAGTACTTC
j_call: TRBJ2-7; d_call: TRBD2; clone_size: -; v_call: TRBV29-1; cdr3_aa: CSVVGAGGRTRKGGYF; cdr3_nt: TGCAGCGTTGTAGGGGCTGGGGGGAGGACTAGAAAGGGTGGGTACTTC
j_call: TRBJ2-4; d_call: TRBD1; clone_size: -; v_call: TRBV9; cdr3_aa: CASSMQGQGSKNIQYF; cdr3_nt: TGTGCCAGCAGCATGCAAGGACAGGGGTCCAAAAACATTCAGTACTTC
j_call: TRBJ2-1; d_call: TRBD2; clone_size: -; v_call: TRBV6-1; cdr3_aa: CASSERGLAGRGSYNEQFF; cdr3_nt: TGTGCCAGCAGTGAACGAGGACTAGCGGGGAGGGGCTCCTACAATGAGCAGTTCTTC
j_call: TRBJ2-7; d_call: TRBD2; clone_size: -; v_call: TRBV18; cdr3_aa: CASSPEREGPYEQYF; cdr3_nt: TGTGCCAGCTCCCCCGAGCGGGAGGGCCCCTACGAGCAGTACTTC
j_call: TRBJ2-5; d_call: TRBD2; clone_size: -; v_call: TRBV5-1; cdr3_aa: CASSWLSGSGRGQETQYF; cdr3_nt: TGCGCCAGCAGCTGGCTGTCGGGAAGCGGGAGGGGGCAAGAGACCCAGTACTTC
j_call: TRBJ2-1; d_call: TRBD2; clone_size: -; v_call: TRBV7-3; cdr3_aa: CASSYGTSGRYEQFF; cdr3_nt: TGTGCCAGCAGCTACGGGACTAGCGGGAGATATGAGCAGTTCTTC
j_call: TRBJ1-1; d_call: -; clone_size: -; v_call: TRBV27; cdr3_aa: CASSLWAGMNTEAFF; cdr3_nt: TGTGCCAGCAGTTTATGGGCGGGAATGAACACTGAAGCTTTCTTT
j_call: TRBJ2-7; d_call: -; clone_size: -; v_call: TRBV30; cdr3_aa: CAWSPQGNEQYF; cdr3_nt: TGTGCCTGGAGTCCCCAGGGGAACGAGCAGTACTTC
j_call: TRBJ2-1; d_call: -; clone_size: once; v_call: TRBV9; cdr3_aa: CASSSLLYNEQFF; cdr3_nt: TGTGCCAGCAGCAGTTTACTTTACAATGAGCAGTTCTTC
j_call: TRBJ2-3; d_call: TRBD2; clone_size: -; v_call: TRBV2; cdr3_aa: CASSEWLAGGTDTQYF; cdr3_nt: TGTGCCAGCAGTGAATGGCTAGCGGGAGGCACAGATACGCAGTATTTT
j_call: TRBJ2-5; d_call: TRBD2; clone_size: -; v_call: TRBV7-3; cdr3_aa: CASSLKGAGGPNQETQYF; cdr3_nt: TGTGCCAGCAGCTTAAAGGGAGCGGGAGGTCCCAACCAAGAGACCCAGTACTTC
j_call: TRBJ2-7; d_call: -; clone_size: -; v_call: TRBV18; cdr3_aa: CASSPPSPRITGYEQYF; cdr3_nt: TGTGCCAGCTCACCCCCAAGTCCCCGGATAACGGGATACGAGCAGTACTTC
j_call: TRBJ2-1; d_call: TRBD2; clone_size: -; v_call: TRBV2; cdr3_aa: CASSGTSGHNEQFF; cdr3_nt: TGTGCCAGCAGTGGGACTAGCGGCCACAATGAGCAGTTCTTC
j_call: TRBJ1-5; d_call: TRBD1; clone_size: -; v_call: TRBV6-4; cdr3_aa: CASCWDRDWPQHF; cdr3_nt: TGTGCCAGTTGCTGGGACAGGGATTGGCCCCAGCATTTT
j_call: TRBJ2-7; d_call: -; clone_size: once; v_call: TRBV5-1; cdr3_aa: CASSGGRELPPYEQYF; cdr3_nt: TGCGCCAGCAGCGGGGGGCGGGAGTTGCCCCCCTACGAGCAGTACTTC
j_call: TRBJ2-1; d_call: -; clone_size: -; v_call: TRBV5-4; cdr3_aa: CASSLEAGPYNEQFF; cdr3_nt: TGTGCCAGCAGCTTGGAGGCAGGCCCCTACAATGAGCAGTTCTTC
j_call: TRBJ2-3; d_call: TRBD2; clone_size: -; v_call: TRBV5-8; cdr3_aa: CASSLDREGLTDTQYF; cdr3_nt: TGTGCCAGCAGCTTGGATCGGGAGGGATTGACAGATACGCAGTATTTT
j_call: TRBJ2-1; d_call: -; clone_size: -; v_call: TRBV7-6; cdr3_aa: CASSLERTPGEQFF; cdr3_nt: TGTGCCAGCAGCTTAGAACGGACTCCGGGAGAGCAGTTCTTC
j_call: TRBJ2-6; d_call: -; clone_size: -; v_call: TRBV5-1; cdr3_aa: CASSLGSSSGANVLTF; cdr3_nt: TGCGCCAGCAGCTTGGGTTCTAGCTCTGGGGCCAACGTCCTGACTTTC
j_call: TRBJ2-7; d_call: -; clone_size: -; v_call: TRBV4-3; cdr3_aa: CASSQSGTGAYEQYF; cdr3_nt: TGCGCCAGCAGCCAGAGCGGGACAGGAGCCTACGAGCAGTACTTC